Presented here are 16 T cell receptor beta chains from one specimen sequenced in a study of T-cell reconstitution after alpha-beta-depleted transplantation in children. TCRbeta library construction was performed incorporating unique molecular identifiers. Using its own MiXCR run on the PCR reads, TCRdb lists one record per CDR3 protein. Seen here are just over 950,000 distinct CDR3 sequences, around 30% observed once, and the top ten hold roughly 28%. Sequences were derived from PBMCs, mostly from graft donor cells, sampled 360 days after TCRalphabeta/CD19-depleted stem cell transplant. The receptors stem from a boy under three years old who had a stem cell transplant for SCID, so the T cells may come from the graft donor.

The chain links TRBV24-1 to TRBJ2-1; D may be TRBD2 (6 bases). CDR1 KGHDR and CDR2 SFDVKD come from the germline V gene. V was trimmed by 9 bases and J by 7 bases, leaving 15 bases between them. The CDR3 spans 13 residues. This CDR3 is CATSKDYHNEQFF. In DNA, the CDR3 is TGTGCCACCTCCAAGGACTACCATAATGAGCAGTTCTTC.

The V gene is TRBV4-1, the J gene TRBJ1-6, with 8 bases matching TRBD1. The CDR3 covers 17 residues. The germline CDR1 and CDR2 sequences are MGHRA and YSYEKL. V shed 1 base, J shed 10 bases, and the junction held 12 bases outside the gene matches. CDR3 DNA sequence: TGCGCCAGCAGCCAAGGGACAGGGAGGCCGGGGCGATCACCCCTCCACTTT. This encodes CASSQGTGRPGRSPLHF.

This clonotype was picked up a small number of times. The chain combines TRBV12-3 or TRBV12-4 with TRBJ1-1; possible D gene TRBD1, 5 bases. Trimming stripped 8 bases from V and 0 bases from J, with 13 bases between. The CDR3 loop spans 14 amino acids. The CDR3 region is CASRKGSMNTEAFF. In nucleotides, the CDR3 is TGTGCCAGCCGAAAGGGGTCCATGAACACTGAAGCTTTCTTT.

This chain uses TRBV5-1 with TRBJ2-7, with D possibly being TRBD1 (7 bases). V dropped 6 bases and J dropped 1 base, with 14 bases sitting between them. The CDR3 covers 14 residues. Germline-derived CDR1 and CDR2 are SGHRS and YFSETQ. This chain's CDR3 is CASTGQAGSYEQYF. DNA of the CDR3: TGCGCCAGCACAGGACAGGCGGGATCCTACGAGCAGTACTTC. The variable domain in full, with the rest retrieved from reference TRBV5-1 and TRBJ2-7, is KAGVTQTPRYLIKTRGQQVTLSCSPISGHRSVSWYQQTPGQGLQFLFEYFSETQRNKGNFPGRFSGRQFSNSRSEMNVSTLELGDSALYLCASTGQAGSYEQYFGPGTRLTVT.

This clonotype occurred a few times. The V call is TRBV5-1, the J call TRBJ2-1, with D maybe TRBD1 (6 bases). V was trimmed by 0 bases and J by 7 bases, leaving 14 bases between them. Germline CDR1 SGHRS, CDR2 YFSETQ. CDR3 size: 15 residues. The chain's CDR3 is CASSLEGGEWNEQFF. The CDR3 coding sequence is TGCGCCAGCAGCTTGGAAGGGGGAGAGTGGAATGAGCAGTTCTTC.

This clonotype was detected only a few times. V gene TRBV12-3 or TRBV12-4 combines with J gene TRBJ1-1, with D possibly being TRBD1 (6 bases). The V gene lost 0 bases and the J gene lost 4 bases, with 18 bases spanning the gap. CDR3 length: 17 amino acids. CDR3 in amino acids: CASSLALGAGSGTEAFF. DNA for the CDR3: TGTGCCAGCAGTTTAGCGTTGGGGGCGGGGAGCGGCACTGAAGCTTTCTTT.

The genes are TRBV7-8 and TRBJ2-3, with D possibly being TRBD2 (6 bases). The CDR3 length is 15 residues. The V end lost 3 bases, the J end lost 1 base, and 11 bases lay between the germline ends. Germline V gene sequence: CDR1 SGHVS, CDR2 FQNEAQ. CDR3 amino acids: CASSFSWGGTDTQYF. The DNA of the CDR3 is TGTGCCAGCAGCTTCTCGTGGGGGGGCACAGATACGCAGTATTTT.

This chain links TRBV15 with TRBJ2-1; TRBD1 matches 7 bases. Germline V gene sequence: CDR1 LNHNV, CDR2 YYDKDF (reference sequence). V trimming: 5 bases; J trimming: 9 bases; junction bases outside the gene matches: 16. CDR3 size: 16 residues. The CDR3 region has the DNA TGTGCCACCAGCCGCCAAGGGGGCCCCAGGGTAGTTGAGCAGTTCTTC. It translates to CATSRQGGPRVVEQFF.

This clonotype was seen more than once but under ten times. The J gene is TRBJ2-5, the V gene TRBV18; TRBD2 is a possible D gene (6 bases). The ends were cut back, 1 base at V and 5 bases at J, with 11 bases in the middle. This CDR3 has 14 residues. Germline lookup yields CDR1 KGHSH and CDR2 LQKENI. The CDR3 protein is CASSPLRRGETQYF. The CDR3 region has the DNA TGTGCCAGCTCACCACTCCGACGGGGGGAGACCCAGTACTTC.

There are a few counts of this clonotype. The J gene is TRBJ2-5, the V gene TRBV20-1, with unresolved D. CDR3 size: 15 residues. The germline V gene has CDR1 DFQATT and CDR2 SNEGSKA (reference sequence). V was trimmed by 0 bases and J by 4 bases, leaving 15 bases between them. The CDR3 bases are TGCAGTGCTAGAGACGAGTCACGAGTGCCAGAGACCCAGTACTTC. Translation gives CSARDESRVPETQYF.

The CDR3 loop is CASSMGLAGVNTQYF. In DNA, the CDR3 is TGTGCCAGCAGCATGGGACTAGCGGGGGTGAATACGCAGTATTTT. The chain links TRBV11-1 to TRBJ2-3, with 14 bases matching TRBD2. Germline V CDR1 and CDR2: SGHAT, FQDESV (reference sequence). CDR3 size: 15 residues. J was trimmed by 7 bases and V by 5 bases; bases with no gene match: 5.

This clonotype occurred a few times. The chain employs TRBV5-1 and TRBJ2-4, with 9 nucleotides matching TRBD1. The germline CDR1 and CDR2 sequences are SGHRS and YFSETQ. This CDR3 contains 14 residues. V lost 2 bases, J lost 6 bases, and 3 bases stayed unmatched. The CDR3 DNA follows: TGCGCCAGCAGCTTCGGGACAGGGTCAAACATTCAGTACTTC. Encoded protein: CASSFGTGSNIQYF.

The rearrangement links TRBV5-1 to TRBJ2-5, with a tentative D call TRBD2 (6 bases). CDR3 length equals 15 residues. Per germline, CDR1 SGHRS and CDR2 YFSETQ. Trimming removed 4 bases from V and 5 bases from J, with 18 bases in between. DNA of the CDR3: TGCGCCAGCAGCCAAGAATCGGGGGTTCCGGAGACCCAGTACTTC. Residues: CASSQESGVPETQYF. Combining the CDR3 with reference TRBV5-1 and TRBJ2-5 gives the whole variable domain KAGVTQTPRYLIKTRGQQVTLSCSPISGHRSVSWYQQTPGQGLQFLFEYFSETQRNKGNFPGRFSGRQFSNSRSEMNVSTLELGDSALYLCASSQESGVPETQYFGPGTRLLVL.

This clonotype was seen a handful of times. The chain uses TRBV7-6 and TRBJ2-3; TRBD2 agrees at 12 bases. V shed 6 bases and J 1 base; nucleotides not matched to a gene: 11. The CDR3 spans 18 residues. Germline V lookup: CDR1 SGHVS, CDR2 FNYEAQ. The CDR3 sequence: CASSYSPSGGGGTDTQYF. DNA of the CDR3: TGTGCCAGCAGTTACTCTCCTAGCGGGGGGGGAGGCACAGATACGCAGTATTTT.

This clonotype was seen a handful of times. This rearrangement joins TRBV2 to TRBJ1-6; 9 nucleotides match TRBD1. The V segment lost 7 bases and the J segment 7 bases; nucleotides outside the gene matches: 5. This CDR3 region has 14 residues. Germline CDR1 is SNHLY and CDR2 is FYNNEI. DNA of the CDR3: TGTGCCAGCAAAACCGGGACAGGGAATTCACCCCTCCACTTT. Its translation: CASKTGTGNSPLHF.

This clonotype has at least ten counts. This CDR3 reads CASSLRGVGETQYF. DNA for the CDR3: TGTGCCAGTAGTTTACGGGGCGTTGGAGAGACCCAGTACTTC. The rearrangement uses TRBV7-2 and TRBJ2-5; D may correspond to TRBD1 or TRBD2 (5 bases each). Trimming cost V 9 bases and J 4 bases, with 18 bases left between them. The CDR3 loop spans 14 amino acids. Germline V lookup: CDR1 SGHTA, CDR2 FQGNSA.